This T cell receptor beta chain was documented in a study of T cell responses to AZD1222 COVID-19 vaccine. Study information: Pooled samples include second doses given at about 4 or 12 weeks.

Notes on this clone: The antigen is undetermined.

Findings of the study overall: Among the donors, most were white British and more were female, and clonal diversity was possibly underestimated. Sampled repertoires all dated from after the peak T cell response.

Using immunoSEQ multiplex PCR, the repertoire was profiled, and TCRdb retains in-frame clones only, with some absent. The sample consists of 150,000 to 200,000 clones, over 90% of them appearing once. The CDR3 loop spans 14 amino acids. The ends were cut back, 10 bases at V and 1 base at J, with 16 bases in the middle. Germline CDR1 and CDR2: MNHEY and SVGAGI. This clonotype was sampled from an adult in good health. This chain links TRBV6-5 with TRBJ1-2; D is perhaps TRBD1 (5 bases). The specimen was peripheral blood, collected on day 0 of AZD1222 vaccination. As DNA, the CDR3 is TGTGCCATCGAGGGGCCGCGAATTAACTATGGCTACACCTTC. It specifies CAIEGPRINYGYTF.